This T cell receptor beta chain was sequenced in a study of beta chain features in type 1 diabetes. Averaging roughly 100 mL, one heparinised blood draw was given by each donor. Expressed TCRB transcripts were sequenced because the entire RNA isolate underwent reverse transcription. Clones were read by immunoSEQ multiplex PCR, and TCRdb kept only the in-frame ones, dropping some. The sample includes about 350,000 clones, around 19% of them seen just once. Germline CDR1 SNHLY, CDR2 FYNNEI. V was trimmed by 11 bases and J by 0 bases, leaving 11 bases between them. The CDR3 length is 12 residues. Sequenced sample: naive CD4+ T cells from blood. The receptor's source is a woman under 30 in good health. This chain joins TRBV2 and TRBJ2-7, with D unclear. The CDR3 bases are TGTGCCGGTCGTACCGGCTCCTACGAGCAGTACTTC. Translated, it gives CAGRTGSYEQYF.